One sample yielded the 15 T cell receptor beta chains listed below, sequenced in a study of Tregs in tolerant kidney transplant recipients. Using immunoSEQ multiplex PCR, the repertoire was profiled, and TCRdb retains in-frame clones only, with some absent. The table includes under 100,000 clones, over 85% detected once. Sequenced material: CD8+ T cells from blood. The source is a human donor in good health.

This clone is termed medium-sized. Additional DNA sequences in this sample encode the identical CDR3. This CDR3 is CASSEGYSNQPQHF. The CDR3 bases are TGTGCCAGCAGTGAGGGATATAGCAATCAGCCCCAGCATTTT. The rearrangement joins TRBV6-1 to TRBJ1-5, with D unclear. Per germline, CDR1 MNHNS and CDR2 SASEGT. Trimming stripped 3 bases from V and 0 bases from J, with 6 bases between. CDR3 length equals 14 residues.

This clone appeared once. The V and J genes are TRBV6-1 and TRBJ2-2, with D maybe TRBD1 (5 bases). From germline, CDR1 is MNHNS and CDR2 SASEGT. This CDR3 is 14 amino acids long. The ends were cut back, 2 bases at V and 6 bases at J, with 10 bases in the middle. The CDR3 sequence is CASSESGKAGELFF. The CDR3, as DNA: TGTGCCAGCAGTGAATCAGGGAAGGCCGGGGAGCTGTTTTTT.

V and J are TRBV7-9 and TRBJ1-1; weak D call: TRBD1 (6 bases). From germline, CDR1 is SEHNR and CDR2 FQNEAQ (reference sequence). The length of the CDR3 is 15 residues. V was trimmed by 4 bases and J by 4 bases, leaving 16 bases between them. For the CDR3, the DNA is TGTGCCAGCAGCTCACAGGACAGTTTTATCACTGAAGCTTTCTTT. Protein sequence: CASSSQDSFITEAFF.

V usage is TRBV5-5 and J usage is TRBJ2-5, with TRBD1 matching over 8 bases. Germline assignment: CDR1 SGHKS and CDR2 YYEKEE (reference sequence). There are 13 residues in the CDR3. With 4 bases clipped from V and 7 bases from J, the junction kept 6 bases outside the gene matches. CDR3 sequence (DNA): TGTGCCAGCAGCCCGGACAGGGTGGGGACCCAGTACTTC. This sequence encodes CASSPDRVGTQYF. Variable domain in full (rest from reference TRBV5-5 and TRBJ2-5): DAGVTQSPTHLIKTRGQQVTLRCSPISGHKSVSWYQQVLGQGPQFIFQYYEKEERGRGNFPDRFSARQFPNYSSELNVNALLLGDSALYLCASSPDRVGTQYFGPGTRLLVL.

J is TRBJ1-1 and V is TRBV4-1; tentative D call: TRBD1 (5 bases). CDR3 length equals 14 residues. The V and J ends lost 3 bases and 1 base respectively, with 9 bases between them. CDR1 MGHRA and CDR2 YSYEKL come from the germline V gene. Here the CDR3 reads CASSHGTANTEAFF. The DNA of the CDR3 is TGCGCCAGCAGCCATGGGACGGCGAACACTGAAGCTTTCTTT.

The chain's CDR3 is CASSEAQRGLGNEQFF. For the CDR3, the DNA is TGTGCCAGCAGTGAAGCGCAGCGGGGGCTTGGGAATGAGCAGTTCTTC. V gene TRBV2 combines with J gene TRBJ2-1; 8 bases align to TRBD2. The CDR3 sequence is 16 residues long. The germline gives CDR1 SNHLY, CDR2 FYNNEI. Trimming cost V 0 bases and J 7 bases; bases outside gene matches: 8.

The chain employs TRBV5-1 and TRBJ1-3; 7 nucleotides line up with TRBD1. Germline-derived CDR1 and CDR2 are SGHRS and YFSETQ. V lost 1 base, J lost 2 bases, and 12 bases stayed unmatched. The CDR3 is made up of 18 amino acids. CDR3 DNA sequence: TGCGCCAGCAGCTTGTTACCCGGGACAGTCTATCCTGGAAACACCATATATTTT. Amino acid sequence: CASSLLPGTVYPGNTIYF. The full variable domain, completed using reference TRBV5-1 and TRBJ1-3, is KAGVTQTPRYLIKTRGQQVTLSCSPISGHRSVSWYQQTPGQGLQFLFEYFSETQRNKGNFPGRFSGRQFSNSRSEMNVSTLELGDSALYLCASSLLPGTVYPGNTIYFGEGSWLTVV.

This clone was observed once. CDR3 sequence: CAISESAGVDEKLFF. The CDR3 nucleotides are TGTGCCATCAGTGAGTCGGCAGGGGTGGATGAAAAACTGTTTTTT. The rearrangement links TRBV10-3 to TRBJ1-4, with D tentatively TRBD1 (6 bases). V lost 0 bases to trimming and J lost 6 bases, with 11 bases between them. Germline CDR1 is ENHRY and CDR2 is SYGVKD. The length of the CDR3 is 15 residues.

The V and J genes are TRBV27 and TRBJ2-7; D unresolved. Germline V lookup: CDR1 MNHEY, CDR2 SMNVEV (reference sequence). The CDR3 has 11 amino acids. Trimming shortened V by 6 bases and J by 0 bases, and 3 bases separated the two germline ends. CDR3: CASRNSYEQYF. The CDR3 DNA reads TGTGCCAGCAGAAACTCCTACGAGCAGTACTTC.

This chain joins TRBV7-9 and TRBJ2-7; maybe TRBD2 (5 bases). The CDR3 runs to 14 residues. Germline CDR1 reads SEHNR; CDR2 reads FQNEAQ (reference sequence). V lost 4 bases and J 6 bases, leaving 16 bases between the germline ends. The CDR3 nucleotides are TGTGCCAGCAGCTCGGACTTTCCCTTCCTCGAGCAGTACTTC. Translated: CASSSDFPFLEQYF.

This chain connects TRBV23-1 to TRBJ2-7; D may be TRBD1 (5 bases). TRBV23-1 is classed as an ORF, of uncertain function. With 1 base removed from V and 0 bases from J, the gap between germline ends came to 7 bases. There are 14 residues in the CDR3. The CDR3 loop is CASSQLDISYEQYF. CDR3 in DNA: TGCGCCAGCAGTCAATTGGACATCTCCTACGAGCAGTACTTC.

The V call is TRBV6-5, the J call TRBJ2-1; 11 positions match TRBD2. CDR1 is MNHEY, CDR2 SVGAGI, per germline. The CDR3 has 15 residues. V gave up 5 bases and J gave up 3 bases; unmatched junction bases: 3. Written as DNA, the CDR3 is TGTGCCAGCAGTCAACTAGCGGGAGTCTACAATGAGCAGTTCTTC. Its translation is CASSQLAGVYNEQFF.

The V and J genes are TRBV5-5 and TRBJ1-2; D gene unclear. The CDR3 has 14 amino acids. V was pared by 0 bases and J by 4 bases, with 10 bases between. Germline V lookup: CDR1 SGHKS, CDR2 YYEKEE (reference sequence). The DNA of the CDR3 is TGTGCCAGCAGCTTGGAGCAGTCTGGCTATGGCTACACCTTC. The encoded protein is CASSLEQSGYGYTF.

The genes are TRBV27 and TRBJ2-7, with 10 bases lining up with TRBD1. V was clipped by 5 bases and J by 6 bases; unmatched bases: 7. This CDR3 is 14 amino acids long. The germline V gene encodes CDR1 MNHEY and CDR2 SMNVEV (reference sequence). CDR3 sequence (DNA): TGTGCCAGCAGTCCCTCGACAGGGGGCGCCGAGCAGTACTTC. It is translated as CASSPSTGGAEQYF.

The rearrangement uses TRBV29-1 and TRBJ2-7; 7 nucleotides align to TRBD1. There are 14 residues in the CDR3. Per the germline V gene, CDR1 is SQVTM and CDR2 is ANQGSEA. With V trimmed by 4 bases and J by 0 bases, 6 bases remained unmatched. In DNA, the CDR3 is TGCAGCGTTGTAGGACAGGAGAGCTCCTACGAGCAGTACTTC. Translated: CSVVGQESSYEQYF.